The source of this TCR beta chain is a study of blood T cells in healthy people across ages. Study-wide background: Template switching recovered approximately one barcoded beta molecule for every two T cells. Findings of the study overall: The lack of PBMC sorting stopped any conclusive naive versus antigen-experienced comparison.

A word on this clonotype: Its antigen remains unidentified.

Combining a sample-barcoded 5' primer with a J-beta primer mix, a second PCR ran for about 7 to 11 cycles. Researchers report that each sample yielded at least 3 million CDR3-containing paired-end reads. TCRdb fed the 5' RACE reads into MiXCR, producing one record per CDR3 protein. The table shows roughly 1,100,000 distinct CDR3 sequences, with 20% to 25% occurring only once. CDR1 and CDR2 (germline): SGHNT, YYREEE (reference sequence). J gave up 3 bases and V 4 bases, and 5 bases lay outside the gene matches. The CDR3 totals 15 residues. The same sample was also studied in work on T cells of mothers and their children. That work contributes: A few mothers and their six children, all healthy Caucasians, donated.

Material: blood. This TCR derives from a girl aged 2 to 10 in good health. The chain recombines TRBV5-4 with TRBJ2-1; 9 nucleotides align to TRBD2. The DNA for the CDR3 is TGTGCCAGCAGCGAGAGTAGCGGGAGCTACAATGAGCAGTTCTTC. Translation gives CASSESSGSYNEQFF.